Sequencing of this T cell receptor (beta chain) was carried out in a study of TIL therapy for anti-PD-1-resistant metastatic lung cancer. Study in general: Tumor harvest preceded PD-1/PD-L1 blockade, followed by nivolumab treatment.

V was clipped by 2 bases and J by 4 bases, with 8 bases between them. The length of the CDR3 is 13 residues. Germline V gene data show CDR1 as SNHLY and CDR2 as FYNNEI. This was the immunoSEQ v3 assay. Assay used: immunoSEQ multiplex PCR; TCRdb lists only in-frame clones, some missing. The top ten hold 5% of the sample, which has approximately 47,000 clones, 80% to 90% seen once. The time point is: pre-treatment sample, taken before nivolumab and TIL therapy. The TCR comes from a person aged 25 to 79 with non-small cell lung cancer. The sequenced sample was blood, obtained at baseline. The gene calls are TRBV2 and TRBJ1-2; a weak D match, TRBD1 (6 bases). CDR3 sequence reads: CASSETDSYGYTF. CDR3 DNA: TGTGCCAGCAGTGAAACGGACAGCTATGGCTACACCTTC. The full variable domain, in which reference TRBV2 and TRBJ1-2 provide the parts outside the CDR3, is EPEVTQTPSHQVTQMGQEVILRCVPISNHLYFYWYRQILGQKVEFLVSFYNNEISEKSEIFDDQFSVERPDGSNFTLKIRSTKLEDSAMYFCASSETDSYGYTFGSGTRLTVV.